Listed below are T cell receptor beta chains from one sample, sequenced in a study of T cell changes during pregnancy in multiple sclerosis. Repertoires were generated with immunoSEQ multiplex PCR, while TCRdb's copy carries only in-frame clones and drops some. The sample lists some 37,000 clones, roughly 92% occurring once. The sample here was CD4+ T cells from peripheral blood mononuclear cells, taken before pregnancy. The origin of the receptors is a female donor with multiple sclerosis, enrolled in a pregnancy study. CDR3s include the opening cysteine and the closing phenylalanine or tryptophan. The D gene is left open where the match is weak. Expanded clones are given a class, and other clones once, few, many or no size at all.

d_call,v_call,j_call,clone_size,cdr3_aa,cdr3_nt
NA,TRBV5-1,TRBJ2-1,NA,CASSLDSSSYNEQFF,TGCGCCAGCAGCCTGGACAGCAGCTCCTACAATGAGCAGTTCTTC
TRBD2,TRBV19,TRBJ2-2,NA,CASSIQGGTSANTGELFF,TGTGCCAGTAGTATACAGGGGGGGACTAGCGCGAACACCGGGGAGCTGTTTTTT
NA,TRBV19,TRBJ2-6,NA,CASSSPGGANVLTF,TGTGCCAGTAGTAGTCCCGGTGGGGCCAACGTCCTGACTTTC
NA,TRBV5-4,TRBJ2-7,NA,CASSQPPGYEQYF,TGTGCCAGCAGTCAACCCCCGGGGTACGAGCAGTACTTC
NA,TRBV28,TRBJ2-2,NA,CASPSGTGELFF,TGTGCCAGCCCCAGCGGTACCGGGGAGCTGTTTTTT
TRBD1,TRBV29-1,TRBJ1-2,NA,CSVDSPDRGGGGYTF,TGCAGCGTTGATAGCCCGGACAGGGGAGGGGGTGGCTACACCTTC
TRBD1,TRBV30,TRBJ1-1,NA,CAWSDRGLPMNTEAFF,TGTGCCTGGAGTGACAGGGGACTTCCCATGAACACTGAAGCTTTCTTT
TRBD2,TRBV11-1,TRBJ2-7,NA,CASSRGEAYEQYF,TGTGCCAGCAGCCGGGGGGAGGCCTACGAGCAGTACTTC
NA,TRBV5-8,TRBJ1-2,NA,CASSLAGAGNYGYTF,TGTGCCAGCAGCTTGGCCGGGGCGGGGAACTATGGCTACACCTTC
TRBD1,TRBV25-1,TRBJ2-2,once,CASSDLQGVDTGELFF,TGTGCCAGCAGTGACCTACAGGGGGTGGACACCGGGGAGCTGTTTTTT
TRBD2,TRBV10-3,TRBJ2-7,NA,CAISEWERGGGYEQYF,TGTGCCATCAGTGAGTGGGAGAGGGGCGGGGGCTACGAGCAGTACTTC
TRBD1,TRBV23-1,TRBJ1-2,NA,CAGKGQIYGYTF,TGCGCCGGGAAGGGACAGATCTATGGCTACACCTTC
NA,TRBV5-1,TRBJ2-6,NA,CASSSPRQGHSGANVLTF,TGCGCCAGCAGCTCCCCGAGGCAGGGCCACTCTGGGGCCAACGTCCTGACTTTC
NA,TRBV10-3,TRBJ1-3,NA,CAISESIESLATGGNTIYF,TGTGCCATCAGTGAGTCTATAGAGTCGCTTGCGACGGGAGGAAACACCATATATTTT
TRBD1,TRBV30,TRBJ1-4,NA,CAWGTGNDEKLFF,TGTGCCTGGGGGACAGGGAATGATGAAAAACTGTTTTTT
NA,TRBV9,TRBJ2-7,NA,CASSVAQTGFHEQYF,TGTGCCAGCAGCGTAGCTCAAACAGGGTTTCACGAGCAGTACTTC
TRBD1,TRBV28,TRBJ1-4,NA,CASSSLPLPGTETEKLFF,TGTGCCAGCAGTTCCCTCCCCCTGCCCGGGACAGAGACCGAAAAACTGTTTTTT
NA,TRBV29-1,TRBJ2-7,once,CSVEEDSSYEQYF,TGCAGCGTTGAGGAGGACAGCTCCTACGAGCAGTACTTC
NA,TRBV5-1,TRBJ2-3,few,CASSTTGATDTQYF,TGCGCCAGCAGCACCACGGGAGCAACAGATACGCAGTATTTT
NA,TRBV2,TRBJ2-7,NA,CASSDVRGYEQYF,TGTGCCAGCAGTGATGTGCGGGGTTACGAGCAGTACTTC
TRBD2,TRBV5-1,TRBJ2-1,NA,CASSLDRPGRGDEQFF,TGCGCCAGCAGCTTGGATCGGCCAGGGAGGGGCGATGAGCAGTTCTTC
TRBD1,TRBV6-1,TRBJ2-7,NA,CASSVTGQASYEQYF,TGTGCCAGCAGTGTTACGGGACAGGCGTCCTACGAGCAGTACTTC
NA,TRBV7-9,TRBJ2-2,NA,CASSLIYPGELFF,TGTGCCAGCAGCTTAATTTATCCCGGGGAGCTGTTTTTT
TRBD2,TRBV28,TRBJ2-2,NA,CASSLGLAGVGGELFF,TGTGCCAGCAGTTTGGGACTAGCGGGAGTGGGCGGGGAGCTGTTTTTT